Below are 30 T cell receptor beta chains sequenced from a single sample in a study of a mutant IDH1 vaccine in newly diagnosed glioma. The data were produced by immunoSEQ multiplex PCR, yet TCRdb's version contains in-frame clones alone and is incomplete. The sample includes roughly 74,000 clones, roughly 85% seen only once; the top ten take roughly 2.2%. Described time point: week 23, last vaccination. The content of each vaccine dose was 300 ug of mutant IDH1 20-mer peptide, and topical imiquimod accompanied it. No cognate antigen is known for these TCRs. The starting material was PBMCs, obtained from a glioma patient whose treatment included an IDH1 peptide vaccine. The source of these receptors is a man younger than 40 with glioma. Some clones in this sample may be carry-over from other donors' samples.

This chain joins TRBV9 and TRBJ2-7; TRBD1 might be the D (5 bases). Trimming shortened V by 3 bases and J by 7 bases, and 20 bases separated the two germline ends. The CDR3 runs to 15 residues. From germline, CDR1 is SGDLS and CDR2 YYNGEE. The CDR3 nucleotides read TGTGCCAGCAGCGCGACAGCCTCGGCGCCTAATGAGCAGTACTTC. Its protein is CASSATASAPNEQYF.

This clone was seen once. The CDR3 sequence is CASSFGRQDYGYTF. The DNA of the CDR3 is TGTGCCAGCAGCTTTGGAAGACAGGACTATGGCTACACCTTC. The chain combines TRBV5-5 with TRBJ1-2; possible D gene TRBD1, 6 bases. There are 14 residues in the CDR3. Per the germline V gene, CDR1 is SGHKS and CDR2 is YYEKEE (reference sequence). V lost 2 bases, J lost 3 bases, and 11 bases lay in between.

The chain links TRBV6-5 to TRBJ1-2; 7 positions agree with TRBD1. The ends lost 5 bases at V and 4 bases at J; junction bases unmatched: 10. The CDR3 has 15 amino acids. The germline V gene encodes CDR1 MNHEY and CDR2 SVGAGI. The CDR3: CASSTTSGQIYGYTF. CDR3 DNA: TGTGCCAGCAGTACTACCTCGGGACAGATCTATGGCTACACCTTC.

The rearrangement joins TRBV10-3 to TRBJ1-6; D gene unclear. The germline V and J ends were trimmed by 5 bases and 0 bases, with 11 bases remaining between them. Germline CDR1 is ENHRY and CDR2 is SYGVKD. There are 16 residues in the CDR3. The CDR3 nucleotides read TGTGCCATCAGTCCGGTAGAGAGCTCCTATAATTCACCCCTCCACTTT. It yields the protein CAISPVESSYNSPLHF.

The V and J genes are TRBV30 and TRBJ2-3, with 13 bases aligning to TRBD2. This CDR3 has 16 residues. Germline lookup yields CDR1 GTSNPN and CDR2 SVGIG (reference sequence). The V and J ends lost 2 bases and 2 bases, in that order; junction bases with no gene match: 4. The CDR3 loop is CAWSWTSGGLTDTQYF. CDR3 DNA sequence: TGTGCCTGGAGTTGGACTAGCGGGGGCCTCACAGATACGCAGTATTTT.

V gene TRBV4-3 combines with J gene TRBJ1-5, with 8 bases lining up with TRBD1. Germline loops: CDR1 LGHNA, CDR2 YSLEER. CDR3 size: 15 residues. J was trimmed by 1 base and V by 2 bases; bases with no gene match: 1. The CDR3 DNA is TGCGCCAGCAGCCAAACAGGGGGAAGCAATCAGCCCCAGCATTTT. It translates to CASSQTGGSNQPQHF.

The V gene is TRBV28, the J gene TRBJ2-4, with a tentative D call TRBD2 (6 bases). Germline assignment: CDR1 MDHEN and CDR2 SYDVKM. Trimming stripped 6 bases from V and 0 bases from J, with 21 bases between. This CDR3 comprises 18 residues. The CDR3 nucleotides read TGTGCCAGCAGACCGTTATCTAGCGCAGGGATAGCCAAAAACATTCAGTACTTC. Amino acid sequence: CASRPLSSAGIAKNIQYF.

This clone was seen only a few times. The rearrangement uses TRBV30 and TRBJ1-1; D gene unclear. V shed 3 bases and J shed 5 bases, with 10 bases lying between them. CDR3 length equals 12 residues. Germline loops: CDR1 GTSNPN, CDR2 SVGIG (reference sequence). The CDR3 reads CAWSYGSTEAFF. The CDR3 DNA follows: TGTGCCTGGAGCTATGGGTCTACTGAAGCTTTCTTT.

The V and J genes are TRBV7-2 and TRBJ2-3; D is unresolved. Trimming removed 1 base from V and 3 bases from J, with 8 bases in between. The CDR3 is 14 residues long. The germline gives CDR1 SGHTA, CDR2 FQGNSA. The CDR3 DNA is TGTGCCAGCAGCTTAGACCTTCTTACAGATACGCAGTATTTT. Translated, it gives CASSLDLLTDTQYF.

This sequence joins TRBV7-3 and TRBJ1-1, with a weak D call TRBD1 (5 bases). Germline loops: CDR1 SGHTA, CDR2 FQGTGA. The CDR3 runs 14 residues. Trimming pared 2 bases from V and 4 bases from J, leaving 11 bases between. CDR3 loop: CASSLGGMGTEAFF. In DNA, the CDR3 is TGTGCCAGCAGCTTAGGGGGTATGGGCACTGAAGCTTTCTTT.

V gene TRBV4-1 combines with J gene TRBJ1-1; D not resolved. From germline, CDR1 is MGHRA and CDR2 YSYEKL. The V and J ends lost 2 bases and 0 bases respectively, with 13 bases between them. The CDR3 runs 16 residues. As DNA, the CDR3 is TGCGCCAGCAGCCAAATGGCAGGCCTATTGAACACTGAAGCTTTCTTT. This gives the protein CASSQMAGLLNTEAFF.

A word on this clone: At one end, the junction sequence differs from germline, possibly due to a read error. This chain links TRBV5-1 with TRBJ2-7; the D is unclear. This CDR3 has 14 residues. From germline, CDR1 is SGHRS and CDR2 YFSETQ. The CDR3 loop reads CASSLVGNPHEQCF. For the CDR3, the DNA is TGCGCCAGCAGCTTGGTTGGGAATCCCCACGAGCAGTGCTTC.

The chain links TRBV28 to TRBJ1-2; 7 bases map to TRBD1. Losses at the gene ends were 1 base for V and 11 bases for J; bases not matched to a gene: 1. From germline, CDR1 is MDHEN and CDR2 SYDVKM. This CDR3 spans 11 amino acids. The CDR3 nucleotides are TGTGCCAGCAGTTTATCAGGGGGGTACACCTTC. This sequence encodes CASSLSGGYTF.

The rearrangement links TRBV27 to TRBJ2-3; TRBD1 matches at 8 bases. The V gene end was trimmed by 0 bases and the J gene end by 3 bases; junction bases not matched to a gene: 2. The CDR3 consists of 15 residues. The germline CDR1 and CDR2 sequences are MNHEY and SMNVEV (reference sequence). This chain's CDR3 is CASSLSGTGTDTQYF. In DNA form, the CDR3 reads TGTGCCAGCAGTTTATCCGGGACAGGTACAGATACGCAGTATTTT.

The V call is TRBV9, the J call TRBJ2-6; no clear D. CDR3 length: 15 residues. Germline CDR1 and CDR2: SGDLS and YYNGEE. Deletions cut 4 bases from V and 1 base from J, with 9 bases between. CDR3 residues: CASSQTGSGANVLTF. CDR3 sequence (DNA): TGTGCCAGCAGCCAGACGGGTTCTGGGGCCAACGTCCTGACTTTC. The full variable domain, with the rest looked up from reference TRBV9 and TRBJ2-6, is DSGVTQTPKHLITATGQRVTLRCSPRSGDLSVYWYQQSLDQGLQFLIQYYNGEERAKGNILERFSAQQFPDLHSELNLSSLELGDSALYFCASSQTGSGANVLTFGAGSRLTVL.

The chain is built from TRBV28 and TRBJ2-1; D uncertain. The CDR3 is 12 residues long. The ends were cut back, 8 bases at V and 2 bases at J, with 7 bases in the middle. Looked up from germline, CDR1 is MDHEN and CDR2 is SYDVKM. In nucleotides, the CDR3 is TGTGCCAGCCAGGATGCCTACAATGAGCAGTTCTTC. Protein product: CASQDAYNEQFF. Full variable domain (outside the CDR3, taken from reference TRBV28 and TRBJ2-1): DVKVTQSSRYLVKRTGEKVFLECVQDMDHENMFWYRQDPGLGLRLIYFSYDVKMKEKGDIPEGYSVSREKKERFSLILESASTNQTSMYLCASQDAYNEQFFGPGTRLTVL.

The chain employs TRBV30 and TRBJ1-5; TRBD1 might be the D (6 bases). The germline CDR1 and CDR2 sequences are GTSNPN and SVGIG (reference sequence). V dropped 2 bases and J dropped 8 bases, with 10 bases sitting between them. The CDR3 consists of 12 residues. The CDR3 loop is CAWSRRGEPQHF. The CDR3 nucleotides read TGTGCCTGGAGTCGTAGGGGGGAGCCCCAGCATTTT.

The rearrangement uses TRBV7-8 and TRBJ1-2; D is possibly TRBD1 (6 bases). The length of the CDR3 is 16 residues. Trimming removed 1 base from V and 2 bases from J, with 14 bases in between. Per the germline V gene, CDR1 is SGHVS and CDR2 is FQNEAQ. In DNA form, the CDR3 reads TGTGCCAGCAGCTTAGATGACAGGACAATCAACTATGGCTACACCTTC. Protein sequence: CASSLDDRTINYGYTF.

Concerning this clone itself: Other DNA sequences in the sample encode the same CDR3. The chain has TRBV2 and TRBJ2-3, with D perhaps TRBD2 (5 bases). Germline values: CDR1 SNHLY, CDR2 FYNNEI. Trimming stripped 3 bases from V and 2 bases from J, with 6 bases between. This CDR3 is 13 amino acids long. In DNA form, the CDR3 reads TGTGCCAGCAGTGATGACTACACAGATACGCAGTATTTT. It is translated as CASSDDYTDTQYF. The full variable domain, in which reference TRBV2 and TRBJ2-3 provide the parts outside the CDR3, is EPEVTQTPSHQVTQMGQEVILRCVPISNHLYFYWYRQILGQKVEFLVSFYNNEISEKSEIFDDQFSVERPDGSNFTLKIRSTKLEDSAMYFCASSDDYTDTQYFGPGTRLTVL.

The chain uses TRBV7-2 and TRBJ1-4, with 7 bases identical to TRBD1. V shed 1 base and J 4 bases; nucleotides not matched to a gene: 3. The CDR3 runs to 15 residues. From germline, CDR1 is SGHTA and CDR2 FQGNSA. CDR3 bases: TGTGCCAGCAGCTTAGGTGGGACAGATAATGAAAAACTGTTTTTT. Amino acids: CASSLGGTDNEKLFF.

V gene TRBV4-2 combines with J gene TRBJ1-2; 9 positions match TRBD1. This CDR3 spans 15 amino acids. CDR1 LGHNA and CDR2 YNFKEQ come from the germline V gene. Trimming removed 3 bases from V and 2 bases from J; junction bases left unmatched: 4. The CDR3 loop reads CASSQDRGTNYGYTF. The DNA for the CDR3 is TGTGCCAGCAGCCAGGACAGGGGAACCAACTATGGCTACACCTTC.

This chain connects TRBV4-1 to TRBJ2-4; either TRBD1 or TRBD2 may supply D (6 bases each). Germline CDR1 reads MGHRA; CDR2 reads YSYEKL. Trimming stripped 0 bases from V and 7 bases from J, with 13 bases between. This CDR3 spans 15 amino acids. The CDR3 sequence is CASSQERGARNIQYF. The CDR3 region has the DNA TGCGCCAGCAGCCAAGAGAGGGGGGCGAGGAACATTCAGTACTTC.

The DNA for the CDR3 is TGTGCCACCCGACGGGGGGGGTATAGCAATCAGCCCCAGCATTTT. Amino acids: CATRRGGYSNQPQHF. The rearrangement links TRBV15 to TRBJ1-5, with a possible D match to TRBD1 (5 bases). The CDR3 length is 15 residues. The germline V and J ends were trimmed by 8 bases and 0 bases, with 14 bases remaining between them. Germline V gene sequence: CDR1 LNHNV, CDR2 YYDKDF (reference sequence).

The V call is TRBV18, the J call TRBJ1-5; 7 nucleotides align to TRBD1. Germline lookup yields CDR1 KGHSH and CDR2 LQKENI. The CDR3 contains 14 residues. Trimming at V came to 3 bases and at J to 5 bases, leaving 4 bases not matched to a gene. The CDR3 DNA reads as TGTGCCAGCTCACCCGAAGGGACAGATCAGCCCCAGCATTTT. It translates to CASSPEGTDQPQHF.

The chain uses TRBV19 and TRBJ2-3; D call uncertain. The CDR3 sequence is 15 residues long. V was clipped by 5 bases and J by 2 bases, with 14 bases between them. Germline values: CDR1 LNHDA, CDR2 SQIVND (reference sequence). The CDR3 sequence is CASSYLPTITDTQYF. CDR3 in DNA: TGTGCCAGTAGTTACCTCCCGACGATCACAGATACGCAGTATTTT.

This clone appeared a single time. V usage is TRBV7-9 and J usage is TRBJ2-2; 7 bases fit TRBD1. Trimming at V came to 5 bases and at J to 5 bases, leaving 17 bases not matched to a gene. This CDR3 has 18 amino acids. Germline V gene lookup returns CDR1 SEHNR and CDR2 FQNEAQ (reference sequence). For the CDR3, the DNA is TGTGCCAGCAGCGGAGAAGTGAAGGACAGGAGAGGTACCGGGGAGCTGTTTTTT. The encoded protein is CASSGEVKDRRGTGELFF.

The chain joins TRBV27 to TRBJ1-5; the match to TRBD1 covers 9 bases. The CDR3 contains 19 residues. Looked up from germline, CDR1 is MNHEY and CDR2 is SMNVEV (reference sequence). V trimming: 4 bases; J trimming: 0 bases; junction bases outside the gene matches: 13. DNA for the CDR3: TGTGCCAGCAGTTCCCAGGGACAGGGAGTTATTTTTAGCAATCAGCCCCAGCATTTT. It translates to CASSSQGQGVIFSNQPQHF.

The J gene is TRBJ1-3, the V gene TRBV7-9, with unresolved D. V lost 5 bases and J lost 4, with 6 bases in between. CDR1 is SEHNR and CDR2 is FQNEAQ in the germline V gene (reference sequence). This CDR3 spans 12 amino acids. DNA of the CDR3: TGTGCCAGCAGCACCCTGGGAAACACCATATATTTT. This encodes CASSTLGNTIYF.

In this sample, this clone turned up once. The chain recombines TRBV5-1 with TRBJ2-3; 7 bases agree with TRBD2. Germline CDR1 reads SGHRS; CDR2 reads YFSETQ. This CDR3 has 16 residues. Trimming at V came to 5 bases and at J to 0 bases, leaving 9 bases not matched to a gene. The CDR3 nucleotides are TGCGCCAGCAGAGAAAGCAGCGGGGCTAGCACAGATACGCAGTATTTT. Protein sequence: CASRESSGASTDTQYF. The entire variable domain, with the rest obtained from reference TRBV5-1 and TRBJ2-3, is as follows: KAGVTQTPRYLIKTRGQQVTLSCSPISGHRSVSWYQQTPGQGLQFLFEYFSETQRNKGNFPGRFSGRQFSNSRSEMNVSTLELGDSALYLCASRESSGASTDTQYFGPGTRLTVL.

The chain links TRBV30 to TRBJ1-6, with D possibly matching TRBD1 (6 bases). The V end lost 1 base, the J end lost 5 bases, and 12 bases lay between the germline ends. The CDR3 is made up of 15 amino acids. Germline V CDR1 and CDR2: GTSNPN, SVGIG (reference sequence). The CDR3 loop reads CAWSGWTADNSPLHF. CDR3 nucleotides: TGTGCCTGGAGTGGCTGGACAGCAGATAATTCACCCCTCCACTTT. The whole variable domain, remainder taken from reference TRBV30 and TRBJ1-6, is SQTIHQWPATLVQPVGSPLSLECTVEGTSNPNLYWYRQAAGRGLQLLFYSVGIGQISSEVPQNLSASRPQDRQFILSSKKLLLSDSGFYLCAWSGWTADNSPLHFGNGTRLTVT.